These 13 T cell receptor beta chains came from one sample sequenced in a study of glioma-infiltrating T cells. The iRepertoire nested amplicon-rescue multiplex PCR amplified TCR alpha and beta CDR3s from RNA. Via MiXCR, TCRdb re-called the multiplex PCR reads, giving one row per CDR3 protein. The sample contains around 350,000 distinct CDR3 sequences, roughly two fifths of which appear only once. Material: glioma tissue, nonneoplastic brain tissue, or PBMCs (not recorded which). These receptors were collected from a human donor with low-grade glioma or glioblastoma, undergoing nonglioma brain surgery, or in good health (not recorded which).

V is TRBV7-2 and J is TRBJ2-5, with a weak D call TRBD2 (6 bases). Trimming stripped 1 base from V and 5 bases from J, with 17 bases between. This CDR3 is built from 16 residues. Germline-derived CDR1 and CDR2 are SGHTA and FQGNSA. CDR3 bases: TGTGCCAGCAGCTTAGTAGTCGCGGGAAGTGGGGAGACCCAGTACTTC. As protein: CASSLVVAGSGETQYF.

This clonotype appeared a few times. The genes are TRBV19 and TRBJ1-5; D unresolved. V gave up 6 bases and J gave up 4 bases, with 7 bases separating them. Germline values: CDR1 LNHDA, CDR2 SQIVND (reference sequence). The CDR3 is 12 amino acids. The CDR3 DNA reads TGTGCCAGTAGAGACGAAAATCAGCCCCAGCATTTT. As protein: CASRDENQPQHF.

This clonotype occurred many times. The chain couples TRBV20-1 to TRBJ1-5, with unresolved D. The V and J ends lost 6 bases and 0 bases respectively, with 18 bases between them. Germline CDR1 and CDR2: DFQATT and SNEGSKA (reference sequence). There are 16 residues in the CDR3. CDR3 loop: CSARAVGVYSNQPQHF. For the CDR3, the DNA is TGCAGTGCCCGAGCCGTGGGCGTGTATAGCAATCAGCCCCAGCATTTT.

The chain couples TRBV10-3 to TRBJ1-5; TRBD1 agrees at 9 bases. The CDR3 loop spans 16 amino acids. The germline CDR1 and CDR2 sequences are ENHRY and SYGVKD. The V and J ends lost 4 bases and 4 bases, in that order; junction bases with no gene match: 8. CDR3 protein: CAISGGTGRRNQPQHF. The CDR3 coding sequence is TGTGCCATCAGTGGGGGGACAGGGAGGAGGAATCAGCCCCAGCATTTT.

This clonotype was recorded many times. This chain connects TRBV28 to TRBJ2-7, with no clear D. The V end lost 5 bases, the J end lost 3 bases, and 11 bases lay between the germline ends. The CDR3 sequence is 13 residues long. The germline V gene has CDR1 MDHEN and CDR2 SYDVKM. CDR3 protein: CASSQVGLYEQYF. DNA of the CDR3: TGTGCCAGCAGTCAGGTTGGGCTCTACGAGCAGTACTTC.

As to this clonotype: This clone may be a read error of a much larger clone one base away. The rearrangement joins TRBV27 to TRBJ2-5; either TRBD1 or TRBD2 may supply D (5 bases each). The CDR3 spans 14 residues. Looked up from germline, CDR1 is MNHEY and CDR2 is SMNVEV (reference sequence). The CDR3 DNA is TGTGCCAGCAGTCGGGACGGGAATCAAGGGACCCAGTACTTC. Translated: CASSRDGNQGTQYF.

This clonotype was observed a handful of times. The chain combines TRBV28 with TRBJ2-7; TRBD1 or TRBD2 may be the D gene (7 bases each). V lost 6 bases and J 1 base, leaving 19 bases between the germline ends. Germline-derived CDR1 and CDR2 are MDHEN and SYDVKM. The CDR3 length is 16 residues. The CDR3 bases are TGTGCCAGCAGCTCAGGGGGGGGGGAAGGGTCCTACGAGCAGTACTTC. Protein product: CASSSGGGEGSYEQYF.

The J gene is TRBJ2-2, the V gene TRBV4-1; D is ambiguous. Germline V gene data show CDR1 as MGHRA and CDR2 as YSYEKL. The CDR3 totals 13 residues. Trimming left V 5 bases short and J 5 bases short, with 9 bases between. The CDR3 nucleotides read TGCGCCAGCAGCGCACAGTGGACCGGGGAGCTGTTTTTT. Its translation: CASSAQWTGELFF.

This clonotype showed up just a few times. The chain carries TRBV28 and TRBJ2-7; D ambiguous. Germline V gene data show CDR1 as MDHEN and CDR2 as SYDVKM. The CDR3 consists of 13 residues. Trimming stripped 2 bases from V and 7 bases from J, with 12 bases between. CDR3: CASSLRLGWEQYF. CDR3 coding DNA: TGTGCCAGCAGTTTAAGGCTGGGGTGGGAGCAGTACTTC. The full variable domain, in which reference TRBV28 and TRBJ2-7 provide the parts outside the CDR3, is DVKVTQSSRYLVKRTGEKVFLECVQDMDHENMFWYRQDPGLGLRLIYFSYDVKMKEKGDIPEGYSVSREKKERFSLILESASTNQTSMYLCASSLRLGWEQYFGPGTRLTVT.

J is TRBJ2-7 and V is TRBV28; maybe TRBD1 (6 bases). The CDR3 sequence is 12 residues long. Germline CDR1 is MDHEN and CDR2 is SYDVKM. Trimming shortened V by 8 bases and J by 7 bases, and 15 bases separated the two germline ends. This CDR3 reads CASRDMLMEQYF. The CDR3 nucleotides read TGTGCCAGCCGGGACATGCTAATGGAGCAGTACTTC.

For this clonotype: Because it lacks the conserved phenylalanine or tryptophan at the end, this CDR3 is likely a read error. The V call is TRBV6-2 or TRBV6-3, the J call TRBJ2-7; D is uncertain. Between the trimmed V and J ends, which lost 4 bases and 2 bases, there was a span of 6 bases. CDR1 and CDR2 from the germline V gene are MNHEY and SVGEGT. The CDR3 consists of 12 residues. This chain's CDR3 is CASSSRTYEQYL. CDR3 in DNA: TGTGCCAGCAGTTCCCGGACCTACGAGCAGTACCTC.

Only a few counts were recorded for this clonotype. This chain connects TRBV4-1 to TRBJ2-5, with TRBD2 identical over 15 bases. Per the germline V gene, CDR1 is MGHRA and CDR2 is YSYEKL. CDR3 length equals 17 residues. Trimming took 4 bases from V and 4 from J; bases not matched to a gene: 7. The CDR3 nucleotides read TGCGCCAGCAGCCCGGGACTAGCGGGAGGATGGACAGAGACCCAGTACTTC. As protein: CASSPGLAGGWTETQYF.

This sequence joins TRBV19 and TRBJ1-5; maybe TRBD1 (5 bases). The CDR3 sequence is 15 residues long. V was cut by 3 bases and J by 3 bases, with 12 bases left in between. Germline V CDR1 and CDR2: LNHDA, SQIVND (reference sequence). DNA for the CDR3: TGTGCCAGTAGTATGGGCAGGGTATCCAATCAGCCCCAGCATTTT. Amino acid sequence: CASSMGRVSNQPQHF.